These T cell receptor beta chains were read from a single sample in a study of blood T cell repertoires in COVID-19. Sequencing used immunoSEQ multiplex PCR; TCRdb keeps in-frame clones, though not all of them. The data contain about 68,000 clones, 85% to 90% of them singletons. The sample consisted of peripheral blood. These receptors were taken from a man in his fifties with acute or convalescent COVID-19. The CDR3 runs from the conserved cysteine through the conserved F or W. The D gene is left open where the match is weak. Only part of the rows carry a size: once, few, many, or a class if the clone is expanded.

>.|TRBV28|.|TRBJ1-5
TGTGCCAGCAGTCGGTCGCAGGATTATAGCAATCAGCCCCAGCATTTT
CASSRSQDYSNQPQHF
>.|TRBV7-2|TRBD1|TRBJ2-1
TGTGCCAGCAGCTTAGGGACAGGAGATACGGGGGAGCAGTTCTTC
CASSLGTGDTGEQFF
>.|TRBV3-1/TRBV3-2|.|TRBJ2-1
TGTGCCAGCAGCCAGACGCAACCACTAGCAGCCCCCTACAATGAGCAGTTCTTC
CASSQTQPLAAPYNEQFF
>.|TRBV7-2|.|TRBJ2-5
TGTGCCAGCAGCTTAGCTCTCCTCGCCCAGTACTTC
CASSLALLAQYF
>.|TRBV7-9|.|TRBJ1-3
TGTGCCAGCAGCTTAGGACACCCGGCTGGAAACACCATATATTTT
CASSLGHPAGNTIYF
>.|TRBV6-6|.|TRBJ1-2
TGTGCCAGCAGTTACTCGGGGGGGCCTAACTATGGCTACACCTTC
CASSYSGGPNYGYTF
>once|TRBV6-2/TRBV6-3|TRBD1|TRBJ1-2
TGTGCCAGCAGTGCCCTGGGACAGCAGACCGGTGGCTACACCTTC
CASSALGQQTGGYTF
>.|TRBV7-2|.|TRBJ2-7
TGTGCCAGCAGCCAAGCCGGGAGCACCTCCTACGAGCAGTACTTC
CASSQAGSTSYEQYF
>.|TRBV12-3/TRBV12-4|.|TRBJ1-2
TGTGCCAGCAGTGGGACACGAAACTATGGCTACACCTTC
CASSGTRNYGYTF
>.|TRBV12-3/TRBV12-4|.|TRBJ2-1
TGTGCCAGCAGTTTCGGTCCCGAGCAGTTCTTC
CASSFGPEQFF
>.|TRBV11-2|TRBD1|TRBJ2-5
TGTGCCAGCACAGAAAGACAGGGCGGGGAGACCCAGTACTTC
CASTERQGGETQYF
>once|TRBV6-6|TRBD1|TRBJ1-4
TGTGCCAGCAGGATATCACAGGGGGCGCGCGGGGAAAAACTGTTTTTT
CASRISQGARGEKLFF
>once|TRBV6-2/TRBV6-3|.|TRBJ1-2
TGTGCCAGCACCCCCGGATTGAGAAGGGAGACTGGGATTGGCTACACCTTC
CASTPGLRRETGIGYTF
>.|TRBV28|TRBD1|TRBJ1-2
TGTGCCAGCAGTTCTCCGGGACAGGGTGACTATGGCTACACCTTC
CASSSPGQGDYGYTF
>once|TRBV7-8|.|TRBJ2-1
TGTGCCAGCAGCTTGGGCAGACAGAGCAATGAGCAGTTCTTC
CASSLGRQSNEQFF
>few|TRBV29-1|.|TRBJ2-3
TGCAGCGTTGAGGTGACAGTGAAAGATACGCAGTATTTT
CSVEVTVKDTQYF
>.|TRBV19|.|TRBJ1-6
TGTGCCAGTAGTATTTTCAGGGCCCCCGGAGATTCACCCCTCCACTTT
CASSIFRAPGDSPLHF
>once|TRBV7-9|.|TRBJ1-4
TGTGCCAGCGTCCAGGGGTCTGGTAATGAAAAACTGTTTTTT
CASVQGSGNEKLFF
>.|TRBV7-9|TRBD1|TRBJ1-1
TGTGCCAGCAGCCCCCAGACAGGGACGAACACTGAAGCTTTCTTT
CASSPQTGTNTEAFF
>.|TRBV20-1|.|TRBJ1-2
TGCAGTGCAAGCAGGGGAGGCTACACCTTC
CSASRGGYTF
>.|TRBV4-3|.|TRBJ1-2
TGCGCCAGCAGCCAAGATGTAGGGGTCGGCTACACCTTC
CASSQDVGVGYTF
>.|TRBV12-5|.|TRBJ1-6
TGTGCTAGTGCGCGGGATAATTCACCCCTCCACTTT
CASARDNSPLHF
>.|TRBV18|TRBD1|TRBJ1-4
TGTGCCAGCTCTTACGGACAGGGAGGGGAAAAACTGTTTTTT
CASSYGQGGEKLFF
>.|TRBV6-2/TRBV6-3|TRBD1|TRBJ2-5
TGTGCCAGCAGCCGGGGACAGAAAGAGACCCAGTACTTC
CASSRGQKETQYF
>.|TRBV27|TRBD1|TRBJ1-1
TGTGCCAGCAGTTTTGCCCGAATCCGGGACAGGGGAGAAGCTTTCTTT
CASSFARIRDRGEAFF
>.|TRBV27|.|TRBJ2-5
TGTGCCAGCAGTTTATTTAGTTTCGGGGGACGAGAGACCCAGTACTTC
CASSLFSFGGRETQYF
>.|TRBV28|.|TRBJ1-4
TGTGCCAGCGGGCGGGTAGGGCGAGGTTATGAAAAACTGTTTTTT
CASGRVGRGYEKLFF
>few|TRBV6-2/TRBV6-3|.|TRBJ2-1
TGTGCCAGCAGTTCAATTGGTCCGGGACTTCGCCACAATGAGCAGTTCTTC
CASSSIGPGLRHNEQFF
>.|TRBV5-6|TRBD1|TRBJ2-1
TGTGCCAGCAGCTTGGGACAGGGTAGGTATGAGCAGTTCTTC
CASSLGQGRYEQFF
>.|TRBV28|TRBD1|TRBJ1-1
TGTGCCAGCAGCGAAAACCGGGACAGGGGTTTCGCTGAAGCTTTCTTT
CASSENRDRGFAEAFF
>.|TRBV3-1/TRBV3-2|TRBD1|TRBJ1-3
TGTGCCAGCAGCCATGAAGGGACAGCTGGAAACACCATATATTTT
CASSHEGTAGNTIYF
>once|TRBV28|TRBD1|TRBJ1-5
TGTGCCAGCAAATCGGGACAGGGTCTCCAGCCCCAGCATTTT
CASKSGQGLQPQHF
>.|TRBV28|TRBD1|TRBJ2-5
TGTGCCAGCAGTTTTAAGGGGGCTTTCCAAGAGACCCAGTACTTC
CASSFKGAFQETQYF
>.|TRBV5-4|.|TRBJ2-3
TGTGCCAGCAGCTCCCAAGGGGTCGTGACAGATACGCAGTATTTT
CASSSQGVVTDTQYF
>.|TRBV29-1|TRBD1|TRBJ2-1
TGCAGCGTTGGTACAGGGGACGGTGAGCAGTTCTTC
CSVGTGDGEQFF
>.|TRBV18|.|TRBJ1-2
TGTGCCAGCTCACCACTGGGCAGTCTTTCTTCTGGCTACACCTTC
CASSPLGSLSSGYTF
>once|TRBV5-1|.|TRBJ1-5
TGCGCCAGCAGCTTGGTGGGGGCTCTTGGTCAGCCCCAGCATTTT
CASSLVGALGQPQHF
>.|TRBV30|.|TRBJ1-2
TGTGCCTGGAGTTTCCGCGGGTATGAGAGCGGCTACACCTTC
CAWSFRGYESGYTF
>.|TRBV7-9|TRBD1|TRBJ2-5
TGTGCCAGCAGCCTCAACATCCTGACAGGGGAAGAGACCCAGTACTTC
CASSLNILTGEETQYF
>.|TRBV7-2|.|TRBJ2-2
TGTGCCAGCAGCCTGTATACCGGGGAGCTGTTTTTT
CASSLYTGELFF
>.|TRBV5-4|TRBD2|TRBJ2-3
TGTGCCAGCAGGAAGACTAGCGGGAGCGATACGCAGTATTTT
CASRKTSGSDTQYF
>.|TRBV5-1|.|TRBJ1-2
TGCGCCAGCAGCTTGGGGCAGAACTATGGCTACACCTTC
CASSLGQNYGYTF
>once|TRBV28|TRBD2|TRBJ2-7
TGTGCCAGCCGGACTAGCGGGATTGGGGGACACTACGAGCAGTACTTC
CASRTSGIGGHYEQYF
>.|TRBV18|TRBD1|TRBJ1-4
TGTGCCAGCTCACCACCGGGACAGGAGAATGAAAAACTGTTTTTT
CASSPPGQENEKLFF
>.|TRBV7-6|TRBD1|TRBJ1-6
TGTGCCAGCAGCTTAACAGGGGTGGGTTCACCCCTCCACTTT
CASSLTGVGSPLHF